The 13 T cell receptor beta chains below were found in one sample sequenced in a study of CD8 T cells in ankylosing spondylitis. In TCRdb, the 5' RACE reads were re-called with MiXCR into one record per CDR3 protein. The repertoire holds some 130,000 distinct CDR3 sequences, with about an eighth as singletons. Input material: blood, either unsorted or a sorted T cell fraction (not recorded which). All receptors come from a female donor with ankylosing spondylitis or in good health (not recorded which).

This clonotype turned up a few times. The J gene is TRBJ2-3, the V gene TRBV18; TRBD1 agrees at 8 bases. This CDR3 spans 15 amino acids. Per the germline V gene, CDR1 is KGHSH and CDR2 is LQKENI. The ends lost 3 bases at V and 2 bases at J; junction bases unmatched: 4. The CDR3 here is CASSPDRGFTDTQYF. The DNA for the CDR3 is TGTGCCAGCTCACCTGACAGGGGCTTCACAGATACGCAGTATTTT.

This clonotype was observed many times. This chain uses TRBV5-6 with TRBJ1-5; no clear D gene. The CDR3 consists of 15 residues. Germline loops: CDR1 SGHDT, CDR2 YYEEEE. V was shortened by 0 bases and J by 11 bases, with 18 bases between the two germline ends. As DNA, the CDR3 is TGTGCCAGCAGCTTGGGTGGAGGCCAGGTCAGTACCCAGCATTTT. Encoded protein: CASSLGGGQVSTQHF.

The V call is TRBV7-9, the J call TRBJ1-6; D remains ambiguous. The CDR3 sequence is 13 residues long. Germline assignment: CDR1 SEHNR and CDR2 FQNEAQ (reference sequence). V dropped 2 bases and J dropped 4 bases, with 3 bases sitting between them. CDR3 residues: CASSLSYNSPLHF. The DNA of the CDR3 is TGTGCCAGCAGCTTAAGTTATAATTCACCCCTCCACTTT.

The sample holds many counts of this clonotype. The chain joins TRBV7-8 to TRBJ2-3; D is perhaps TRBD2 (6 bases). Germline CDR1 and CDR2: SGHVS and FQNEAQ. This CDR3 region has 13 residues. V was shortened by 5 bases and J by 10 bases, with 16 bases between the two germline ends. For the CDR3, the DNA is TGTGCCAGCAGCCCCGGGGGAGTTGGTGCGCAGTATTTT. Its translation: CASSPGGVGAQYF.

This clonotype came up many times. The V call is TRBV20-1, the J call TRBJ1-4; no firm D call. Germline V lookup: CDR1 DFQATT, CDR2 SNEGSKA (reference sequence). Trimming shortened V by 6 bases and J by 5 bases, and 16 bases separated the two germline ends. There are 14 residues in the CDR3. The CDR3 DNA reads TGCAGTGCCCGTTTGGACGGATCGAATGAAAAACTGTTTTTT. Protein: CSARLDGSNEKLFF.

This clonotype was detected ten times or more. The chain employs TRBV20-1 and TRBJ1-2, with 9 bases identical to TRBD1. This CDR3 comprises 13 residues. Germline V gene data show CDR1 as DFQATT and CDR2 as SNEGSKA (reference sequence). V dropped 4 bases and J dropped 8; count of bases not matched to a gene: 8. In DNA form, the CDR3 reads TGCAGTGCTATTCCCGGGACAGGGTACGGCTACACCTTC. Translation gives CSAIPGTGYGYTF.

With regard to this clonotype: The junction departs from the called germline gene at one end, perhaps through a read error. The chain couples TRBV11-2 to TRBJ1-1; no clear D gene. CDR1 SGHAT and CDR2 FQNNGV come from the germline V gene. This CDR3 is 13 amino acids long. CDR3 amino acids: CASSPYPVTETFF. As DNA, the CDR3 is TGTGCCAGCAGCCCTTACCCGGTGACTGAAACTTTCTTT.

This clonotype was counted a few times. The chain carries TRBV5-1 and TRBJ2-1; 12 nucleotides match TRBD2. V was clipped by 0 bases and J by 7 bases; unmatched bases: 5. CDR3 size: 16 residues. The germline CDR1 and CDR2 sequences are SGHRS and YFSETQ. Here the CDR3 reads CASSLAASGGANEQFF. The CDR3 DNA is TGCGCCAGCAGCTTGGCCGCTAGCGGGGGGGCTAATGAGCAGTTCTTC.

This clonotype was seen repeatedly, ten times or more. The chain joins TRBV30 to TRBJ2-1; D is possibly TRBD1 or TRBD2 (6 bases each). The germline gives CDR1 GTSNPN, CDR2 SVGIG (reference sequence). V was cut by 5 bases and J by 10 bases, with 21 bases left in between. This CDR3 comprises 14 residues. Written as DNA, the CDR3 is TGTGCCTGGGACAGGACACTGCTCGGAGGGGAGCAGTTCTTC. Amino acid sequence: CAWDRTLLGGEQFF.

This rearrangement joins TRBV7-3 to TRBJ2-5; D is ambiguous. The CDR3 is 15 residues long. Germline-derived CDR1 and CDR2 are SGHTA and FQGTGA. V lost 2 bases, J lost 3 bases, and 13 bases lay in between. CDR3 sequence (DNA): TGTGCCAGCAGCTTAGGAGTGGGCGAGGAAGAGACCCAGTACTTC. Its translation is CASSLGVGEEETQYF. Using reference TRBV7-3 and TRBJ2-5 for the parts outside the CDR3, the full variable domain is GAGVSQTPSNKVTEKGKYVELRCDPISGHTALYWYRQSLGQGPEFLIYFQGTGAADDSGLPNDRFFAVRPEGSVSTLKIQRTERGDSAVYLCASSLGVGEEETQYFGPGTRLLVL.

Details on this clonotype: At one end, the junction sequence differs from germline, possibly due to a read error. V gene TRBV27 combines with J gene TRBJ1-1, with D possibly TRBD1 on 5 matching bases. The germline CDR1 and CDR2 sequences are MNHEY and SMNVEV (reference sequence). The CDR3 consists of 12 residues. DNA for the CDR3: TGTGCCAGCAGTTTACGGGGGACTGAAGTTTTCTTT. It codes for CASSLRGTEVFF.

This clonotype was seen a few times. The rearrangement links TRBV6-5 to TRBJ1-5, with 7 nucleotides matching TRBD1. V lost 7 bases, J lost 4 bases, and 4 bases stayed unmatched. Germline CDR1 reads MNHEY; CDR2 reads SVGAGI. The CDR3 has 13 residues. CDR3 in DNA: TGTGCCAGCACCGACAGGGAGAATCAGCCCCAGCATTTT. It specifies CASTDRENQPQHF.

There are many counts of this clonotype. V usage is TRBV7-8 and J usage is TRBJ1-5, with D maybe TRBD1 (6 bases). Germline V lookup: CDR1 SGHVS, CDR2 FQNEAQ. V was trimmed by 5 bases and J by 6 bases, leaving 14 bases between them. This CDR3 contains 14 residues. CDR3: CASSPTTGTQPQHF. The CDR3 DNA reads as TGTGCCAGCAGCCCTACTACAGGGACTCAGCCCCAGCATTTT.